Listed below are T cell receptor beta chains from one sample, sequenced in a study of blood T cell repertoires in COVID-19. The repertoire was sequenced with immunoSEQ multiplex PCR; TCRdb's copy has only in-frame clones and lacks some. The table records more than 250,000 clones, nearly 90% of them present only once. Sequencing was carried out using PBMCs or T cells enriched from blood (not recorded which). These TCRs come from a woman aged 25-40 years who had recovered from COVID-19. Each CDR3 is given with its conserved first and last residue.

TRBJ1-1 | TRBV29-1 | CSARREWDTEAFF
TRBJ1-3 | TRBV7-9 | CASSLGTGALGNTIYF
TRBJ1-2 | TRBV6-4 | CASSGQPGSNGYTF
TRBJ1-3 | TRBV29-1 | CSAGRTGDTIYF
TRBJ2-1 | TRBV25-1 | CASKGQGAYNEQFF
TRBJ1-4 | TRBV27 | CASSQTGINEKLFF
TRBJ2-7 | TRBV30 | CAWGIGGYEQYF
TRBJ2-3 | TRBV7-6 | CASSLSSGGAGDTQYF
TRBJ2-7 | TRBV5-1 | CASSRQDTYEQYF
TRBJ1-1 | TRBV9 | CASSAAGTGNTEAFF
TRBJ1-5 | TRBV7-3 | CASHRLPGSNQPQHF
TRBJ1-2 | TRBV2 | CASSEVSSANGYTF
TRBJ2-6 | TRBV4-3 | CASSRGLAGAYPTSGANVLTF
TRBJ2-7 | TRBV3-1/TRBV3-2 | CASSQDRFRNWDEQYF
TRBJ2-7 | TRBV4-3 | CASSQIRGNEPYEQYF
TRBJ2-2 | TRBV7-3 | CASSFLGTNTGELFF
TRBJ2-3 | TRBV30 | CAWSVRGGMRLTQYF
TRBJ1-1 | TRBV5-4 | CASSWGGNTEAFF
TRBJ2-3 | TRBV30 | CAWSVGGTDTQYF
TRBJ1-3 | TRBV5-1 | CASSLEGAGSGNTIYF
TRBJ2-7 | TRBV5-1 | CASSVDSIYEQYF
TRBJ1-3 | TRBV30 | CAWSPRQVAGNTIYF
TRBJ1-2 | TRBV28 | CASSSLAGINYGYTF
TRBJ1-1 | TRBV7-9 | CASSLVAGLNTEAFF
TRBJ1-2 | TRBV4-3 | CASSQERAYGYTF
TRBJ1-1 | TRBV10-3 | CAIRRELNTEAFF
TRBJ1-1 | TRBV10-3 | CAISGTGGGFGEAFF
TRBJ1-3 | TRBV9 | CASSPRTGRSSGNTIYF
TRBJ1-3 | TRBV5-6 | CASSADRGIGFSGNTIYF
TRBJ1-2 | TRBV5-6 | CASSLAPGSDYGYTF
TRBJ1-1 | TRBV7-6 | CASSIRDKGDTEAFF
TRBJ1-6 | TRBV7-9 | CASSRGTVGSPLHF
TRBJ2-3 | TRBV30 | CAWTGADTQYF
TRBJ1-4 | TRBV29-1 | CSVGGGQGNEKLFF
TRBJ2-7 | TRBV5-8 | CASSNGGPSYEQYF
TRBJ2-1 | TRBV4-1 | CASSPGTSGGAQYNEQFF
TRBJ2-2 | TRBV5-4 | CASSPQRGGHTGELFF
TRBJ2-5 | TRBV13 | CASSGSGRETQYF
TRBJ2-1 | TRBV9 | CASSVGGQNNEQFF
TRBJ1-4 | TRBV5-5 | CASSLWEAHNEKLFF
TRBJ1-5 | TRBV3-1/TRBV3-2 | CASMWRRGQPQHF
TRBJ2-2 | TRBV5-1 | CASSLAGGSGGELFF
TRBJ2-5 | TRBV9 | CASSVGSRTGAGTQYF
TRBJ2-7 | TRBV18 | CASSPINSKTYEQYF
TRBJ2-7 | TRBV11-3 | CASSRRWQAGNF
TRBJ1-6 | TRBV6-5 | CASSYEQGTPLHF
TRBJ1-2 | TRBV27 | CASRTDRGDYGYTF
TRBJ1-5 | TRBV2 | CASRAGAGTGRNQPQHF
TRBJ1-2 | TRBV6-5 | CASSFGQGFGYTF
TRBJ1-6 | TRBV30 | CAWETGQLYNSPLHF
TRBJ2-3 | TRBV19 | CASSLRQAADTQYF
TRBJ2-7 | TRBV3-1/TRBV3-2 | CASSPDRAGSSYEQYF
TRBJ1-1 | TRBV15 | CATSRGQGQTEAFF
TRBJ2-1 | TRBV27 | CASRRGGPMYNEQFF
TRBJ2-3 | TRBV5-4 | CASSPHNRGVTDTQYF
TRBJ1-2 | TRBV18 | CASSPKPNFGEDGYTF
TRBJ2-1 | TRBV6-1 | CASSEALGTKSYNEQFF